Following are 29 T cell receptor beta chains from one sample sequenced in a study of shared clonotypes between healthy human individuals. Libraries were prepared by immunoSEQ multiplex PCR; TCRdb keeps only in-frame clonotypes and omits some of them. The data contain about 680,000 clones, approximately 73% of them singletons. The sample taken for sequencing was memory CD4+ T cells sorted from blood. The subset is: CD45RA-negative fraction. These receptors all come from a woman aged 25 to 45 in good health.

V is TRBV5-6 and J is TRBJ2-7; the D gene is possibly TRBD1 (5 bases). The CDR3 is 13 residues long. The V end lost 1 base, the J end lost 7 bases, and 12 bases lay between the germline ends. In germline, CDR1 is SGHDT, CDR2 YYEEEE. The CDR3 spells CASSLRRVGEQYF. For the CDR3, the DNA is TGTGCCAGCAGCTTGCGCAGGGTGGGGGAGCAGTACTTC.

This clone was counted only a few times. The rearrangement links TRBV28 to TRBJ2-7, with a weak D call TRBD1 (5 bases). V was cut by 8 bases and J by 4 bases, with 21 bases left in between. The CDR3 runs to 15 residues. Germline V lookup: CDR1 MDHEN, CDR2 SYDVKM. The CDR3 loop is CASGALSFLSYEQYF. The CDR3 DNA is TGTGCCAGCGGGGCTTTGTCTTTCTTAAGTTACGAGCAGTACTTC. Supplemented by reference TRBV28 and TRBJ2-7, the full variable domain reads DVKVTQSSRYLVKRTGEKVFLECVQDMDHENMFWYRQDPGLGLRLIYFSYDVKMKEKGDIPEGYSVSREKKERFSLILESASTNQTSMYLCASGALSFLSYEQYFGPGTRLTVT.

The V gene is TRBV4-1, the J gene TRBJ1-2; D gene unclear. The V end lost 0 bases, the J end lost 5 bases, and 16 bases lay between the germline ends. CDR1 MGHRA and CDR2 YSYEKL come from the germline V gene. This CDR3 spans 16 amino acids. The CDR3 is CASSQDRVPKSYGYTF. CDR3 DNA: TGCGCCAGCAGCCAAGATAGAGTCCCGAAGAGTTATGGCTACACCTTC.

The chain links TRBV28 to TRBJ2-7; TRBD2 matches 8 bases. The CDR3 is 17 residues long. Trimming took 8 bases from V and 0 from J; bases not matched to a gene: 15. The germline gives CDR1 MDHEN, CDR2 SYDVKM. CDR3 nucleotides: TGTGCCAGCGCCGTCCGACTAGCGCCTAACAGCTCCTACGAGCAGTACTTC. Amino acids: CASAVRLAPNSSYEQYF.

This rearrangement joins TRBV30 to TRBJ1-2; TRBD1 might be the D (6 bases). Trimming stripped 2 bases from V and 4 bases from J, with 20 bases between. In germline, CDR1 is GTSNPN, CDR2 SVGIG (reference sequence). There are 16 residues in the CDR3. CDR3 region: CAWSRDNMVTVYGYTF. As DNA, the CDR3 is TGTGCCTGGAGTAGGGACAACATGGTCACGGTCTATGGCTACACCTTC. Full variable domain (missing parts from reference TRBV30 and TRBJ1-2): SQTIHQWPATLVQPVGSPLSLECTVEGTSNPNLYWYRQAAGRGLQLLFYSVGIGQISSEVPQNLSASRPQDRQFILSSKKLLLSDSGFYLCAWSRDNMVTVYGYTFGSGTRLTVV.

The DNA for the CDR3 is TGTGCCAGCAGTTTCGGAAGAGGGAACTATGGCTACACCTTC. Its translation: CASSFGRGNYGYTF. The genes are TRBV27 and TRBJ1-2; no clear D. The V end was cut by 3 bases, the J end by 2 bases, with 10 bases between. CDR3 length equals 14 residues. CDR1 is MNHEY and CDR2 is SMNVEV in the germline V gene (reference sequence).

This chain uses TRBV6-1 with TRBJ1-2; no clear D gene. Germline V gives CDR1 MNHNS, CDR2 SASEGT. There are 12 residues in the CDR3. CDR3 nucleotides: TGTGGTACCGGAACCACTAACTATGGCTACACCTTC. Amino acid sequence: CGTGTTNYGYTF.

This clone was seen more than once but under ten times. This CDR3 is also generated by other DNA sequences in the sample. V and J are TRBV7-9 and TRBJ2-7; possibly TRBD1 for D (6 bases). The CDR3 length is 12 residues. Germline V gene lookup returns CDR1 SEHNR and CDR2 FQNEAQ (reference sequence). V lost 5 bases and J 2 bases, leaving 7 bases between the germline ends. CDR3 DNA sequence: TGTGCCAGCAGCCGGGACACCTACGAGCAGTACTTC. Encoded protein: CASSRDTYEQYF.

V usage is TRBV5-1 and J usage is TRBJ2-7, with 7 bases that match TRBD2. CDR1 and CDR2 from the germline V gene are SGHRS and YFSETQ. The CDR3 sequence is 13 residues long. The V and J ends lost 2 bases and 6 bases, in that order; junction bases with no gene match: 5. CDR3 protein: CASSLGLGREQYF. The DNA of the CDR3 is TGCGCCAGCAGCTTAGGACTAGGACGCGAGCAGTACTTC.

CDR3 sequence reads: CASSYSGRPAYEQYF. The CDR3 DNA is TGTGCCAGCAGTTACTCAGGCAGGCCAGCCTACGAGCAGTACTTC. J is TRBJ2-7 and V is TRBV6-5; unclear D gene. The CDR3 has 15 residues. In germline, CDR1 is MNHEY, CDR2 SVGAGI. V was trimmed by 0 bases and J by 2 bases, leaving 11 bases between them.

This chain uses TRBV10-2 with TRBJ1-2; D uncertain. The CDR3 sequence is 13 residues long. V was trimmed by 2 bases and J by 4 bases, leaving 8 bases between them. CDR1 is WSHSY and CDR2 is SAAADI in the germline V gene. The CDR3 DNA reads TGCGCCAGCAGTGAGGGGGATTTCTATGGCTACACCTTC. Residues: CASSEGDFYGYTF.

The DNA of the CDR3 is TGTGCCAGCAGCTTGCGACAGGGCTCTGGAAACACCATATATTTT. As protein: CASSLRQGSGNTIYF. The chain links TRBV5-4 to TRBJ1-3, with 7 bases that match TRBD1. The trim removed 1 base at V and 0 bases at J, leaving 1 base unmatched. Germline CDR1 is SGHNT and CDR2 is YYREEE (reference sequence). The CDR3 runs 15 residues.

The table lists this clone with many counts. V gene TRBV4-1 combines with J gene TRBJ2-7, with TRBD2 matching over 7 bases. J lost 3 bases, V lost 1 base, and 12 bases had no gene match. The CDR3 is made up of 17 amino acids. Germline values: CDR1 MGHRA, CDR2 YSYEKL. The CDR3 loop is CASSQVFMGGSIYEQYF. The CDR3 nucleotides are TGCGCCAGCAGCCAAGTTTTTATGGGAGGGTCGATCTACGAGCAGTACTTC.

This clone appeared many times. The CDR3 DNA reads TGTGCCAGCAGTCTACAACCCTCTGGAAACACCATATATTTT. Translating gives CASSLQPSGNTIYF. The rearrangement links TRBV6-5 to TRBJ1-3; D gene unclear. CDR3 length: 14 residues. The germline V gene encodes CDR1 MNHEY and CDR2 SVGAGI. V dropped 5 bases and J dropped 0 bases, with 8 bases sitting between them.

This chain links TRBV30 with TRBJ2-1; TRBD2 aligns across 8 bases. The CDR3 spans 15 residues. Per the germline V gene, CDR1 is GTSNPN and CDR2 is SVGIG (reference sequence). With V trimmed by 2 bases and J by 13 bases, 16 bases remained unmatched. The CDR3 spells CAWSLGLAYDSRQFF. The DNA of the CDR3 is TGTGCCTGGAGTCTAGGACTAGCCTATGACTCGCGTCAGTTCTTC.

The chain joins TRBV5-1 to TRBJ2-2, with D perhaps matching TRBD2 (7 bases). V lost 7 bases to trimming and J lost 0 bases, with 25 bases between them. Germline V lookup: CDR1 SGHRS, CDR2 YFSETQ. The CDR3 contains 19 residues. CDR3 coding DNA: TGCGCCAGCGATGAGATAGGGGGAGGGCCGAAAACGAACACCGGGGAGCTGTTTTTT. Translating gives CASDEIGGGPKTNTGELFF.

The rearrangement joins TRBV28 to TRBJ1-5; D possibly corresponds to TRBD1 (5 bases). Per the germline V gene, CDR1 is MDHEN and CDR2 is SYDVKM. Trimming cost V 3 bases and J 7 bases, with 25 bases left between them. The CDR3 runs to 18 residues. The CDR3 sequence: CASSFPYTGVGLLQPQHF. DNA of the CDR3: TGTGCCAGCAGTTTTCCCTATACGGGTGTGGGGCTTTTGCAGCCCCAGCATTTT.

V usage is TRBV4-1 and J usage is TRBJ2-5; D remains ambiguous. Germline CDR1 and CDR2: MGHRA and YSYEKL. This CDR3 region has 13 residues. Deletions cut 2 bases from V and 7 bases from J, with 11 bases between. The CDR3 loop reads CASSQTPPGTQYF. For the CDR3, the DNA is TGCGCCAGCAGCCAAACACCGCCCGGGACCCAGTACTTC.

The J gene is TRBJ1-5, the V gene TRBV5-1, with D tentatively TRBD1 (5 bases). CDR1 and CDR2 (germline): SGHRS, YFSETQ. Trimming cost V 0 bases and J 9 bases, with 10 bases left between them. This CDR3 is built from 13 residues. CDR3 coding DNA: TGCGCCAGCAGCTTGGGTGGGGACTGGCCCCAGCATTTT. Encoded protein: CASSLGGDWPQHF. Complete variable domain (other parts from reference TRBV5-1 and TRBJ1-5): KAGVTQTPRYLIKTRGQQVTLSCSPISGHRSVSWYQQTPGQGLQFLFEYFSETQRNKGNFPGRFSGRQFSNSRSEMNVSTLELGDSALYLCASSLGGDWPQHFGDGTRLSIL.

V gene TRBV6-1 combines with J gene TRBJ2-5; 7 nucleotides agree with TRBD2. This CDR3 is built from 13 residues. Germline loops: CDR1 MNHNS, CDR2 SASEGT. V was pared by 2 bases and J by 6 bases, with 3 bases of the junction left unmatched. The CDR3 DNA reads TGTGCCAGCAGTGAAAGCGGGATAAAGACCCAGTACTTC. Its protein product is CASSESGIKTQYF.

This sequence joins TRBV6-1 and TRBJ2-1; D is ambiguous. V was pared by 7 bases and J by 2 bases, with 6 bases between. The CDR3 covers 12 residues. Germline CDR1 and CDR2: MNHNS and SASEGT. Here the CDR3 reads CASTRAYNEQFF. The CDR3 nucleotides are TGTGCCAGCACAAGGGCCTACAATGAGCAGTTCTTC.

The chain joins TRBV6-5 to TRBJ1-1; possible D gene TRBD1, 5 bases. V was pared by 7 bases and J by 4 bases, with 16 bases between. The CDR3 covers 14 residues. Germline loops: CDR1 MNHEY, CDR2 SVGAGI. In DNA, the CDR3 is TGTGCCAGCACGTCCGGGGACTGGGTCACTGAAGCTTTCTTT. Translation gives CASTSGDWVTEAFF.

The CDR3 region is CASSLGLAGGSRLFSETQYF. CDR3 sequence (DNA): TGCGCCAGCAGCTTGGGACTAGCGGGAGGTTCGAGGTTGTTTTCAGAGACCCAGTACTTC. The chain links TRBV5-1 to TRBJ2-5, with 13 nucleotides matching TRBD2. Per germline, CDR1 SGHRS and CDR2 YFSETQ. The trim removed 0 bases at V and 4 bases at J, leaving 15 bases unmatched. The CDR3 is 20 amino acids. Full variable domain (outside the CDR3, taken from reference TRBV5-1 and TRBJ2-5): KAGVTQTPRYLIKTRGQQVTLSCSPISGHRSVSWYQQTPGQGLQFLFEYFSETQRNKGNFPGRFSGRQFSNSRSEMNVSTLELGDSALYLCASSLGLAGGSRLFSETQYFGPGTRLLVL.

The chain has TRBV5-1 and TRBJ2-2, with TRBD1 matching over 7 bases. CDR1 is SGHRS, CDR2 YFSETQ, per germline. Trimming cost V 4 bases and J 4 bases; bases outside gene matches: 10. CDR3 length: 16 residues. CDR3 DNA sequence: TGCGCCAGCAGCCGCACTACAGGGGCGGGCACCGGGGAGCTGTTTTTT. It yields the protein CASSRTTGAGTGELFF.

The CDR3 sequence: CASSKAGKNTGELFF. The CDR3 DNA reads as TGCGCCAGCAGCAAGGCTGGGAAGAACACCGGGGAGCTGTTTTTT. The chain has TRBV5-1 and TRBJ2-2; D gene ambiguous. The germline gives CDR1 SGHRS, CDR2 YFSETQ. This CDR3 comprises 15 residues. V was cut by 4 bases and J by 1 base, with 11 bases left in between.

This chain connects TRBV2 to TRBJ2-3, with 11 bases that match TRBD1. Trimming took 8 bases from V and 3 from J; bases not matched to a gene: 7. Looked up from germline, CDR1 is SNHLY and CDR2 is FYNNEI. The CDR3 runs 15 residues. CDR3 sequence reads: CASAWGQGGTDTQYF. The CDR3 bases are TGTGCCAGCGCCTGGGGACAGGGGGGAACAGATACGCAGTATTTT.

The chain is built from TRBV7-8 and TRBJ2-4; TRBD1 matches 9 bases. From germline, CDR1 is SGHVS and CDR2 FQNEAQ. The CDR3 covers 15 residues. J lost 4 bases, V lost 5 bases, and 6 bases had no gene match. The CDR3 DNA follows: TGTGCCAGCAGCCTTCGGACAGGGGTAAAAAACATTCAGTACTTC. Translated: CASSLRTGVKNIQYF.

CDR3 region: CSGGQGVEQYF. The DNA for the CDR3 is TGCAGTGGAGGGCAGGGTGTCGAGCAGTACTTC. The chain links TRBV20-1 to TRBJ2-7; D may correspond to TRBD1 or TRBD2 (5 bases each). The CDR3 totals 11 residues. CDR1 is DFQATT, CDR2 SNEGSKA, per germline (reference sequence). V lost 7 bases to trimming and J lost 6 bases, with 13 bases between them.

The chain uses TRBV29-1 and TRBJ2-5; D ambiguous. The CDR3 has 12 residues. Germline V gene data show CDR1 as SQVTM and CDR2 as ANQGSEA. V was trimmed by 1 base and J by 4 bases, leaving 7 bases between them. The CDR3 nucleotides read TGCAGCGTTGAAGCAGAAGTAGAGACCCAGTACTTC. It codes for CSVEAEVETQYF. Combining the CDR3 with reference TRBV29-1 and TRBJ2-5 gives the whole variable domain SAVISQKPSRDICQRGTSLTIQCQVDSQVTMMFWYRQQPGQSLTLIATANQGSEATYESGFVIDKFPISRPNLTFSTLTVSNMSPEDSSIYLCSVEAEVETQYFGPGTRLLVL.